Given below is one T cell receptor (beta chain) in context. Its specificity is not known. This record comes from a study of glioma-infiltrating T cells after dendritic cell vaccination. TCRB CDR3 was amplified from 2 ug genomic DNA or less. The PCR used 60 V beta and 13 J beta primers. Sequencing was performed with immunoSEQ multiplex PCR; in TCRdb, only in-frame clones are kept and a portion is missing. The table records around 90,000 clones, 70% to 80% of them present only once. CDR1 and CDR2 (germline): MNHNS, SASEGT. The CDR3 has 18 amino acids. V lost 3 bases to trimming and J lost 1 base; unmatched junction nucleotides: 11. Fresh-frozen tumor tissue and more than two years of survival data were available for all. Study-level points and caveats: Patients with more pretreatment TILs had longer time to progression and survival.

The sequencing used blood, collected before dendritic cell vaccination. The chain is built from TRBV6-1 and TRBJ1-5; 8 bases are a match to TRBD1. This receptor was obtained from a human donor with glioblastoma. CDR3 nucleotides: TGTGCCAGCAGTGAGGACAGGGTTTTTGTACCCAGCAATCAGCCCCAGCATTTT. It encodes CASSEDRVFVPSNQPQHF.